This TCR beta chain was observed in a study of cytotoxic CD8 clonotypes in ibrutinib-treated CLL (dated by TCRdb to 2020 to 2023). Concerning the study at large: The cohort included about 15 treatment-naive and under 13 relapsed/refractory patients; roughly 17 were IGHV unmutated. Longitudinal samples were obtainable from 26 of the 86 participants in the trial. All remission and progressive disease samples were collected while patients were still receiving ibrutinib. Cryopreserved peripheral blood mononuclear cells were collected before treatment, at response, and at either disease progression or sustained remission. Response samples were taken after a median of roughly a year on treatment, ranging from about 6 to 40 months. Partial responses were observed in approximately 24 patients and complete responses in 2; after a median follow-up of around 68 months, remission was maintained in 15 or so patients and progression was observed in roughly twelve. Samples averaged approximately 260,000 productive templates and around 91,000 productive rearrangements. Paper-wide results and their limitations: Clonality increased at ibrutinib response, stayed stable in sustained remission, and fell back toward baseline at progression. Sampling times were not matched between sustained-remission and progressing patients, and lymph node repertoires were not studied. Baseline clonality was found to be higher than that of age-matched healthy donors and was strongly correlated with circulating CD8+ T-cell counts. Public clonotypes were found to be uncommon and were observed to contract or remain stable during treatment; the increase in clonality was shown to reflect expansion of private clonotypes at ibrutinib response.

The time point label here, explained by the study, means: 20 to 25 months on ibrutinib. For TCR beta library preparation, around 2 micrograms of genomic DNA were isolated from cryopreserved PBMCs. Longitudinal blood samples from CLL patients receiving ibrutinib monotherapy were subjected to high-throughput TCR beta sequencing. The patients took part in an open-label, single-center phase 2 trial of ibrutinib monotherapy. This clone was picked up a small number of times. Its antigen target is currently unknown. Per-nucleotide qualities are absent, and no much larger clonotype sits a single base away. On a MiSeq, deep resolution sequencing aimed for a depth between 1 in 1 million and 1 in 200,000 T cells, with each clonotype covered approximately 9.2x on average. TCR beta libraries were generated with the immunoSEQ hsTCRB Kit. Per the source publication's procedure: ImmunoSEQ Data Assistant and ImmunoSEQ Analyzer were used for data analysis, and V, D and J genes were assigned according to IMGT definitions. Clonality was computed as one minus normalized Shannon entropy of productive rearrangement frequencies, ranging from 0 to 1. Only overrepresented clonotypes making up at least 0.05% of the repertoire of each patient were included in the public clonotype analysis. Some 12 age-matched healthy donor repertoires from immuneACCESS served as clonality controls. Imported from immuneACCESS, the table was reduced by TCRdb to in-frame sequences with V and J called. These copies leave out some clones; in studies compared against another copy, an unresolved V gene accounts for under half, and the cause of the remainder is not known. That table furnishes V, J and clone size, whereas the DNA furnished D and trimming. The sample table shows hundreds of thousands of clones, and roughly 70% are seen once. The leading ten clones occupy 15% to 19% of the sample.

CDR1 SNHLY and CDR2 FYNNEI are derived from the germline V gene. V lost 8 bases and J lost 6 bases, and the count of bases not matched to a germline gene is 12. Measured from the cysteine to the phenylalanine, the CDR3 is 15 residues long. Only CDR3 DNA remains: 45 bases, in frame from the first base. Sequenced here: PBMCs, sampled after 24 months of ibrutinib treatment. This receptor was identified in a human donor with chronic lymphocytic leukemia. The V and J segments used are TRBV2 and TRBJ2-1, with 8 junctional bases fitting TRBD2. The base sequence is TGTGCCAGCGTGTTTGGGACTAGTTTATCCAATGAGCAGTTCTTC. Its protein reads: CASVFGTSLSNEQFF.